Each of the 9 T cell receptor beta chains below was sequenced from the same sample in a study of T-cell reconstitution after alpha-beta-depleted transplantation in children. Construction of the TCRbeta library involved unique molecular identifiers. TCRdb passed the PCR reads through MiXCR, listing each CDR3 protein once. Seen here are around 380,000 distinct CDR3 sequences, about a tenth observed once, and the top ten hold 4.5% to 6%. Sequenced material: PBMCs from the stem cell graft donor, taken from the stem cell graft. Every receptor here comes from a human donor who donated a stem cell graft to a child with acute myeloid leukemia.

This clonotype occurred many times. The chain combines TRBV7-9 with TRBJ2-1; 8 bases agree with TRBD2. Germline V lookup: CDR1 SEHNR, CDR2 FQNEAQ (reference sequence). CDR3 size: 15 residues. Germline trimming cut 2 bases from V and 8 bases from J; bases unmatched to any gene: 8. The CDR3 DNA follows: TGTGCCAGCAGCTTATTGAGCGGGAGCGGTGATGAGCAGTTCTTC. It yields the protein CASSLLSGSGDEQFF.

The chain joins TRBV3-1 to TRBJ2-3; weak D call: TRBD2 (5 bases). Germline CDR1 and CDR2: LGHDT and YNNKEL (reference sequence). V was shortened by 4 bases and J by 1 base, with 9 bases between the two germline ends. The CDR3 is made up of 14 amino acids. The CDR3: CASSRGGGTDTQYF. CDR3 sequence (DNA): TGTGCCAGCAGCCGCGGAGGTGGCACAGATACGCAGTATTTT.

This clonotype was counted only a few times. The J gene is TRBJ1-4, the V gene TRBV9; 7 bases agree with TRBD1. CDR3 length equals 15 residues. Germline values: CDR1 SGDLS, CDR2 YYNGEE. V shed 1 base, J shed 2 bases, and the junction held 2 bases outside the gene matches. As DNA, the CDR3 is TGTGCCAGCAGCGTACGGGGACAGACTAATGAAAAACTGTTTTTT. Encoded protein: CASSVRGQTNEKLFF.

This chain connects TRBV7-8 to TRBJ2-2; D may be TRBD1 or TRBD2 (5 bases each). Germline assignment: CDR1 SGHVS and CDR2 FQNEAQ. The CDR3 loop spans 15 amino acids. Deletions cut 4 bases from V and 4 bases from J, with 13 bases between. The CDR3 sequence is CASSYGATGTGELFF. The CDR3 DNA sequence: TGTGCCAGCAGCTACGGGGCGACGGGCACCGGGGAGCTGTTTTTT. The whole variable domain, filled in from reference TRBV7-8 and TRBJ2-2, reads GAGVSQSPRYKVAKRGQDVALRCDPISGHVSLFWYQQALGQGPEFLTYFQNEAQLDKSGLPSDRFFAERPEGSVSTLKIQRTQQEDSAVYLCASSYGATGTGELFFGEGSRLTVL.

This clonotype has more than one count but fewer than ten. The chain combines TRBV7-2 with TRBJ2-1; 14 positions agree with TRBD2. This CDR3 has 17 residues. CDR1 and CDR2 from the germline V gene are SGHTA and FQGNSA. V was clipped by 4 bases and J by 2 bases; unmatched bases: 4. For the CDR3, the DNA is TGTGCCAGCAGCTCGGGACTAGCGGGGGCTACCTACAATGAGCAGTTCTTC. This translates into CASSSGLAGATYNEQFF.

In this sample, this clonotype turned up a few times. The V gene is TRBV9, the J gene TRBJ2-1, with D perhaps matching TRBD1 or TRBD2 (5 bases each). The V end lost 4 bases, the J end lost 8 bases, and 25 bases lay between the germline ends. The CDR3 runs to 17 residues. Germline loops: CDR1 SGDLS, CDR2 YYNGEE. As DNA, the CDR3 is TGTGCCAGCAGCCCTCACCGCCGGGGACGGGGATTCGATGAGCAGTTCTTC. Amino acid sequence: CASSPHRRGRGFDEQFF.

This clonotype was seen only a few times. This sequence joins TRBV7-2 and TRBJ1-5, with unresolved D. This CDR3 has 12 residues. V lost 5 bases and J lost 4, with 6 bases in between. Germline-derived CDR1 and CDR2 are SGHTA and FQGNSA. The CDR3 protein is CASSDQNQPQHF. Here the CDR3 DNA reads TGTGCCAGCAGCGACCAGAATCAGCCCCAGCATTTT.

This clonotype was counted a few times. This sequence joins TRBV7-2 and TRBJ1-2, with D perhaps matching TRBD1 (5 bases). With 2 bases removed from V and 3 bases from J, the gap between germline ends came to 16 bases. The germline V gene has CDR1 SGHTA and CDR2 FQGNSA. CDR3 size: 16 residues. CDR3 loop: CASSLWSQTADYGYTF. DNA for the CDR3: TGTGCCAGCAGCTTATGGAGCCAGACAGCCGACTATGGCTACACCTTC.

This clonotype was picked up many times. This chain joins TRBV20-1 and TRBJ2-1, with 10 nucleotides matching TRBD2. The trim removed 6 bases at V and 5 bases at J, leaving 10 bases unmatched. The CDR3 totals 15 residues. Germline assignment: CDR1 DFQATT and CDR2 SNEGSKA (reference sequence). The CDR3 is CSAPNLAGVHNEQFF. In nucleotides, the CDR3 is TGCAGTGCCCCAAACCTAGCGGGAGTACACAATGAGCAGTTCTTC.